Each of the 4 T cell receptor beta chains below was sequenced from the same sample in a study of CD8+CD57+ T cells in acquired aplastic anemia. Genomic DNA served as template for TCR beta VDJ and CDR3 profiling. TCRdb reanalysed the reads using MiXCR and keeps one entry per CDR3 protein. This sample yields about 190,000 distinct CDR3 sequences, of which less than 70% are seen a single time; around a sixth belongs to the top ten. Sequencing was carried out using sorted CD4+, CD8+, or CD8+CD57+ T cells (not recorded which) from PBMCs. The source of these receptors is a human donor in good health, serving as a control.

The J gene is TRBJ2-7, the V gene TRBV5-1; D tentatively fits TRBD1 or TRBD2 (5 bases each). Trimming took off 4 bases at V and 6 bases at J, with 20 bases between the two ends. Germline V CDR1 and CDR2: SGHRS, YFSETQ. The CDR3 extends over 15 amino acids. The CDR3 DNA reads as TGCGCCAGCAGCCAGTCCGGGACGGTTTTGGGCGAGCAGTACTTC. Translating gives CASSQSGTVLGEQYF.

This clonotype was counted ten times or more. The chain links TRBV28 to TRBJ2-1, with D tentatively TRBD1 (6 bases). Germline CDR1 reads MDHEN; CDR2 reads SYDVKM. The ends were cut back, 4 bases at V and 8 bases at J, with 15 bases in the middle. The CDR3 contains 14 residues. The CDR3 nucleotides read TGTGCCAGCAGTTCTCCCCGTGGGGGCTATGAGCAGTTCTTC. Translating gives CASSSPRGGYEQFF.

This clonotype was counted only a few times. This sequence joins TRBV7-3 and TRBJ2-3; 9 bases match TRBD2. There are 17 residues in the CDR3. Germline V CDR1 and CDR2: SGHTA, FQGTGA. Losses at the gene ends were 5 bases for V and 1 base for J; bases not matched to a gene: 10. The CDR3 here is CASSPRASGARTDTQYF. In DNA, the CDR3 is TGTGCCAGCAGCCCTCGTGCTAGCGGGGCACGCACAGATACGCAGTATTTT.

To note about this clonotype: Germline is not matched at one junction end, which may reflect a read error. The rearrangement links TRBV2 to TRBJ2-7; D gene uncertain. Germline CDR1 reads SNHLY; CDR2 reads FYNNEI. The CDR3 length is 12 residues. The CDR3 DNA reads TGTGCCAGCAGGAAACAAGCCTACGACCAGTGCTTC. It yields the protein CASRKQAYDQCF. Based on the CDR3 plus reference TRBV2 and TRBJ2-7, the full variable domain is EPEVTQTPSHQVTQMGQEVILRCVPISNHLYFYWYRQILGQKVEFLVSFYNNEISEKSEIFDDQFSVERPDGSNFTLKIRSTKLEDSAMYFCASRKQAYDQCFGPGTRLTVT.